This TCR beta chain was recorded in a study of blood T cell repertoires in COVID-19. This CDR3 spans 15 amino acids. Germline CDR1 KGHDR, CDR2 SFDVKD. Trimming cost V 6 bases and J 3 bases; bases outside gene matches: 9. Clones were read by immunoSEQ multiplex PCR, and TCRdb kept only the in-frame ones, dropping some. The sample lists around 150,000 clones, 86% seen once, with around 8.2% in the top ten. The origin of this receptor is a man between 60 and 75 years old with acute or convalescent COVID-19. The sample was peripheral blood. The chain carries TRBV24-1 and TRBJ1-2, with 7 nucleotides matching TRBD1. As DNA, the CDR3 is TGTGCCACCAGTCCCAGTGACAGGGATCACTATGGCTACACCTTC. This sequence encodes CATSPSDRDHYGYTF.